The 27 T cell receptor beta chains below come from one sample, sequenced in a study of CD8 T cells in Susac syndrome. RNA totalling roughly 0.45 to 1 ug underwent reverse transcription with random hexamers. TCRdb reprocessed the immunoSEQ multiplex PCR reads via MiXCR and lists one record per CDR3 protein. The sample shows about 250,000 distinct CDR3 sequences, 93% of them seen only once. Sequencing was done on a sample of CD4+ T cells from PBMCs. Receptors originate from a human donor with multiple sclerosis.

V is TRBV29-1 and J is TRBJ2-5, with D perhaps matching TRBD1 or TRBD2 (6 bases each). Germline V gene sequence: CDR1 SQVTM, CDR2 ANQGSEA. The CDR3 is made up of 14 amino acids. V lost 4 bases and J 4 bases, leaving 16 bases between the germline ends. CDR3 nucleotides: TGCAGCGTTGTCGTGGGGGGCCCGGGAGAGACCCAGTACTTC. Protein: CSVVVGGPGETQYF.

The CDR3 DNA follows: TGTGCCAGCAGTCCAGGGGGCGTGAAGCCCCAGCATTTT. Protein: CASSPGGVKPQHF. The chain recombines TRBV28 with TRBJ1-5; 8 nucleotides line up with TRBD1. The CDR3 totals 13 residues. Looked up from germline, CDR1 is MDHEN and CDR2 is SYDVKM. Germline trimming cut 5 bases from V and 8 bases from J; bases unmatched to any gene: 5. Combining the CDR3 with reference TRBV28 and TRBJ1-5 gives the whole variable domain DVKVTQSSRYLVKRTGEKVFLECVQDMDHENMFWYRQDPGLGLRLIYFSYDVKMKEKGDIPEGYSVSREKKERFSLILESASTNQTSMYLCASSPGGVKPQHFGDGTRLSIL.

As concerns this clonotype: At one end the junction does not follow the germline gene, possibly because of a read error. The J gene is TRBJ2-1, the V gene TRBV24-1, with 12 positions matching TRBD2. Germline V gives CDR1 KGHDR, CDR2 SFDVKD. There are 17 residues in the CDR3. DNA of the CDR3: TGTGCCACCAGTGATAACGGACTAGCGGGGTATTTCAATGAGCAGCTCTTC. Translated, it gives CATSDNGLAGYFNEQLF.

V and J are TRBV29-1 and TRBJ2-3; D may be TRBD2 (5 bases). CDR3 length: 15 residues. V shed 4 bases and J shed 4 bases, with 18 bases lying between them. Germline V CDR1 and CDR2: SQVTM, ANQGSEA. As DNA, the CDR3 is TGCAGCGTTGTCGGGATAGCCCTTATATCAGATACGCAGTATTTT. This gives the protein CSVVGIALISDTQYF.

The rearrangement links TRBV5-4 to TRBJ1-2, with a weak D call TRBD1 (5 bases). V was shortened by 2 bases and J by 8 bases, with 22 bases between the two germline ends. Germline CDR1 is SGHNT and CDR2 is YYREEE (reference sequence). The CDR3 covers 16 residues. CDR3 nucleotides: TGTGCCAGCAGCTTCAACCTCAGGGCCCAGGCTCGGGGCTACACCTTC. Amino acid sequence: CASSFNLRAQARGYTF. Using reference TRBV5-4 and TRBJ1-2 for the parts outside the CDR3, the full variable domain is ETGVTQSPTHLIKTRGQQVTLRCSSQSGHNTVSWYQQALGQGPQFIFQYYREEENGRGNFPPRFSGLQFPNYSSELNVNALELDDSALYLCASSFNLRAQARGYTFGSGTRLTVV.

This rearrangement joins TRBV7-3 to TRBJ2-3; unclear D gene. V was pared by 5 bases and J by 0 bases, with 12 bases between. CDR1 is SGHTA, CDR2 FQGTGA, per germline. The CDR3 loop spans 15 amino acids. The CDR3 region is CASSLTFTSTDTQYF. DNA for the CDR3: TGTGCCAGCAGCCTTACATTTACTAGCACAGATACGCAGTATTTT.

The chain is built from TRBV6-1 and TRBJ1-1; D possibly corresponds to TRBD1 (6 bases). Trimming pared 6 bases from V and 1 base from J, leaving 12 bases between. The CDR3 extends over 14 amino acids. Germline V gives CDR1 MNHNS, CDR2 SASEGT. The CDR3 nucleotides read TGTGCCAGCAGCCCTCAACAGGGGAACACTGAAGCTTTCTTT. Protein product: CASSPQQGNTEAFF.

The V call is TRBV5-6, the J call TRBJ2-1; D is perhaps TRBD1 or TRBD2 (6 bases each). Germline CDR1 SGHDT, CDR2 YYEEEE. The CDR3 has 15 amino acids. V was cut by 5 bases and J by 7 bases, with 19 bases left in between. In DNA, the CDR3 is TGTGCCAGCAGTGCCGGGGGCAAAGAGTTAAATGAGCAGTTCTTC. Translating gives CASSAGGKELNEQFF.

This chain connects TRBV3-1 to TRBJ1-2; the D gene is possibly TRBD1 (6 bases). The germline V gene has CDR1 LGHDT and CDR2 YNNKEL (reference sequence). The CDR3 is made up of 13 amino acids. V gave up 1 base and J gave up 7 bases, with 10 bases separating them. DNA of the CDR3: TGTGCCAGCAGCCAAGTCTCCAGGGGTGGCTACACCTTC. Translating it yields CASSQVSRGGYTF.

The chain links TRBV2 to TRBJ2-6; TRBD2 agrees at 10 bases. Per germline, CDR1 SNHLY and CDR2 FYNNEI. This CDR3 spans 16 amino acids. Trimming cost V 6 bases and J 1 base; bases outside gene matches: 3. This chain's CDR3 is CASSVAGGSGANVLTF. The CDR3 bases are TGTGCCAGCAGCGTAGCGGGAGGTTCTGGGGCCAACGTCCTGACTTTC.

This chain links TRBV12-3 or TRBV12-4 with TRBJ2-7, with D perhaps matching TRBD1 (5 bases). The CDR3 sequence is 14 residues long. With 1 base removed from V and 3 bases from J, the gap between germline ends came to 10 bases. The CDR3 region is CASSLGTLHYEQYF. The DNA for the CDR3 is TGTGCCAGCAGTTTAGGGACACTCCACTACGAGCAGTACTTC.

The chain links TRBV7-8 to TRBJ2-7, with TRBD2 as a possible D gene (6 bases). The CDR3 loop spans 14 amino acids. Trimming stripped 5 bases from V and 0 bases from J, with 11 bases between. Germline lookup yields CDR1 SGHVS and CDR2 FQNEAQ. The CDR3 nucleotides are TGTGCCAGCAGCATGGGACTCAACTCCTACGAGCAGTACTTC. Translating it yields CASSMGLNSYEQYF. Variable domain in full (rest from reference TRBV7-8 and TRBJ2-7): GAGVSQSPRYKVAKRGQDVALRCDPISGHVSLFWYQQALGQGPEFLTYFQNEAQLDKSGLPSDRFFAERPEGSVSTLKIQRTQQEDSAVYLCASSMGLNSYEQYFGPGTRLTVT.

This chain joins TRBV12-3 or TRBV12-4 and TRBJ1-3, with D uncertain. Trimming cost V 6 bases and J 0 bases, with 12 bases left between them. This CDR3 has 15 amino acids. CDR3 DNA: TGTGCCAGCAGCTACCGGGGATCCTCTGGAAACACCATATATTTT. Its translation is CASSYRGSSGNTIYF.

This clonotype has only one observation. The chain uses TRBV27 and TRBJ2-7, with D perhaps matching TRBD1 (5 bases). In germline, CDR1 is MNHEY, CDR2 SMNVEV (reference sequence). This CDR3 is 13 amino acids long. V was shortened by 2 bases and J by 2 bases, with 7 bases between the two germline ends. CDR3 DNA: TGTGCCAGCAGTTTACAGGACACCTACGAGCAGTACTTC. Translating it yields CASSLQDTYEQYF.

This rearrangement joins TRBV10-3 to TRBJ1-1; 7 bases agree with TRBD1. The germline V gene has CDR1 ENHRY and CDR2 SYGVKD. The ends lost 6 bases at V and 1 base at J; junction bases unmatched: 5. CDR3 length: 14 residues. CDR3 coding DNA: TGTGCCATCAGCAACAGGGGAGAGAACACTGAAGCTTTCTTT. Amino acid sequence: CAISNRGENTEAFF.

A few counts support this clonotype. The chain recombines TRBV11-2 with TRBJ1-2; 8 positions agree with TRBD1. The junction had 7 bases not matched to a gene; V was cut back by 6 bases and J by 7 bases. This CDR3 is built from 13 residues. Per the germline V gene, CDR1 is SGHAT and CDR2 is FQNNGV. CDR3: CASRRQGKTGYTF. The CDR3 DNA reads TGTGCCAGCAGACGACAGGGGAAGACTGGCTACACCTTC.

The chain couples TRBV28 to TRBJ2-7, with D tentatively TRBD1 (6 bases). Trimming shortened V by 4 bases and J by 2 bases, and 12 bases separated the two germline ends. Germline assignment: CDR1 MDHEN and CDR2 SYDVKM. The length of the CDR3 is 14 residues. The CDR3: CASSSPRTAYEQYF. DNA for the CDR3: TGTGCCAGCAGTTCGCCCCGGACAGCCTACGAGCAGTACTTC.

This clonotype was seen just once. V usage is TRBV28 and J usage is TRBJ2-7, with D possibly being TRBD1 (6 bases). The CDR3 extends over 16 amino acids. V lost 7 bases and J lost 0, with 19 bases in between. Germline CDR1 and CDR2: MDHEN and SYDVKM. The CDR3 DNA follows: TGTGCCAGCACCCCCCCCGGGACAAGGAGCTCCTACGAGCAGTACTTC. Translated, it gives CASTPPGTRSSYEQYF.

The chain recombines TRBV7-8 with TRBJ1-1; no clear D. Trimming stripped 5 bases from V and 7 bases from J, with 14 bases between. The CDR3 length is 13 residues. The germline V gene encodes CDR1 SGHVS and CDR2 FQNEAQ. DNA for the CDR3: TGTGCCAGCAGCCCCCGGGCAGCCAGTGAAGCTTTCTTT. Translating it yields CASSPRAASEAFF. The full variable domain, rest sourced from reference TRBV7-8 and TRBJ1-1, is GAGVSQSPRYKVAKRGQDVALRCDPISGHVSLFWYQQALGQGPEFLTYFQNEAQLDKSGLPSDRFFAERPEGSVSTLKIQRTQQEDSAVYLCASSPRAASEAFFGQGTRLTVV.

The V gene is TRBV3-1, the J gene TRBJ2-4; TRBD2 matches 7 bases. V dropped 1 base and J dropped 7; count of bases not matched to a gene: 10. The germline CDR1 and CDR2 sequences are LGHDT and YNNKEL (reference sequence). The CDR3 length is 16 residues. The CDR3 DNA sequence: TGTGCCAGCAGCCAAGGGGTGGCGGGAGAAGGCAACATTCAGTACTTC. This gives the protein CASSQGVAGEGNIQYF.

The chain carries TRBV2 and TRBJ2-3; possibly TRBD1 for D (6 bases). V was cut by 10 bases and J by 2 bases, with 16 bases left in between. CDR1 SNHLY and CDR2 FYNNEI come from the germline V gene. The CDR3 is 14 amino acids. CDR3 DNA: TGTGCCACCCACAGGGTGGGCCCCACAGATACGCAGTATTTT. It codes for CATHRVGPTDTQYF.

The CDR3 region is CASRGVGANVLTF. The CDR3 DNA sequence: TGTGCCAGCAGGGGGGTAGGGGCCAACGTCCTGACTTTC. The V gene is TRBV9, the J gene TRBJ2-6; D tentatively reads TRBD1 or TRBD2 (5 bases each). This CDR3 contains 13 residues. V lost 5 bases and J 4 bases, leaving 7 bases between the germline ends. The germline gives CDR1 SGDLS, CDR2 YYNGEE.

The V gene is TRBV19, the J gene TRBJ1-1; D is perhaps TRBD1 (5 bases). The V end lost 5 bases, the J end lost 0 bases, and 13 bases lay between the germline ends. The CDR3 is made up of 15 amino acids. From germline, CDR1 is LNHDA and CDR2 SQIVND (reference sequence). CDR3 bases: TGTGCCAGTAGTGCCACGGGACTACTGAACACTGAAGCTTTCTTT. Protein sequence: CASSATGLLNTEAFF.

This clonotype was recorded once. CDR3 region: CSAGTKHTGELFF. The CDR3 region has the DNA TGCAGCGCTGGGACAAAGCACACCGGGGAGCTGTTTTTT. The chain carries TRBV29-1 and TRBJ2-2, with a weak D call TRBD1 (6 bases). The CDR3 is 13 residues long. With 7 bases removed from V and 3 bases from J, the gap between germline ends came to 12 bases. Germline V gene data show CDR1 as SQVTM and CDR2 as ANQGSEA.

The chain is built from TRBV10-3 and TRBJ1-2; D is possibly TRBD1 (6 bases). Trimming shortened V by 4 bases and J by 8 bases, and 11 bases separated the two germline ends. The CDR3 runs 12 residues. The germline gives CDR1 ENHRY, CDR2 SYGVKD. The CDR3 is CAISAGGGGYTF. DNA of the CDR3: TGTGCCATCAGTGCTGGGGGCGGCGGCTACACCTTC.

This clonotype has just one count. The chain carries TRBV6-5 and TRBJ1-3, with 8 bases lining up with TRBD1. This CDR3 comprises 13 residues. The germline V gene has CDR1 MNHEY and CDR2 SVGAGI. J lost 11 bases, V lost 0 bases, and 3 bases had no gene match. The CDR3 here is CASSYSGQGPIYF. CDR3 nucleotides: TGTGCCAGCAGTTACTCAGGACAGGGACCCATATATTTT.

The J gene is TRBJ2-1, the V gene TRBV29-1; a possible D gene is TRBD1 (6 bases). Germline V gives CDR1 SQVTM, CDR2 ANQGSEA. There are 13 residues in the CDR3. Between the trimmed V and J ends, which lost 4 bases and 2 bases, there was a span of 9 bases. The DNA for the CDR3 is TGCAGCGTTGTGACAGGAACCTACAATGAGCAGTTCTTC. It is translated as CSVVTGTYNEQFF.